The rows below give T cell receptor beta chains drawn from one sample of a study of blood T cells in healthy people across ages. TCRdb re-analysed the 5' RACE reads in MiXCR, keeping a single row per CDR3 protein. The sample includes about 2 million distinct CDR3 sequences, around 48% of them seen just once. Sequencing was carried out using blood. All receptors come from a woman aged 40 to 50 in good health. Both conserved end residues are part of each CDR3.

TRBJ1-2 TRBV28 CASSLGGAPSGYTF
TRBJ1-2 TRBV6-1 CAISLVRANYGYTF
TRBJ2-1 TRBV4-3 CASASRGSYNEQFF
TRBJ1-6 TRBV7-2 CASSSLSGTGDSPLHF
TRBJ2-3 TRBV7-2 CASSFGLAWGTDTQYF
TRBJ2-4 TRBV28 CASSLVPGQSQNIQYF
TRBJ2-1 TRBV12-3/TRBV12-4 CASSLGTIISSYNEQFF
TRBJ2-5 TRBV5-1 CASSLETDGLLRKQYF
TRBJ2-1 TRBV6-4 CASRARRSSYNEQFF
TRBJ2-7 TRBV2 CASSACYEQYF
TRBJ2-1 TRBV20-1 CSVKTSGGASYEQFF
TRBJ2-3 TRBV28 CASSWDGSTDTQYF
TRBJ1-2 TRBV6-5 CASTTTTGTHYGYTF
NA TRBV7-2 CASSRISHEQYF
TRBJ2-5 TRBV4-2 CASSQDRATQYF
TRBJ2-5 TRBV6-5 CASRITVGGETQYF
TRBJ2-5 TRBV11-2 CASSPHGTRVQETQYF
TRBJ2-5 TRBV20-1 CSARIRSRGQETQYF
TRBJ2-7 TRBV4-1 CASRSSTSEEQYF
TRBJ2-7 TRBV6-5 CASSPTSDSEQYF
NA TRBV6-1 CASMGIGTYEQYF
TRBJ1-1 TRBV5-1 CASSPLGRRVEAEAFF
TRBJ1-1 TRBV6-1 CASSERTGLEAFF
TRBJ1-2 TRBV12-3/TRBV12-4 CASSLSTGRFYGYTF
TRBJ2-5 TRBV20-1 CSAGVAGGQYETQYF
TRBJ2-5 TRBV20-1 CTLDAQETQYF
TRBJ2-1 TRBV6-2/TRBV6-3 CASSSPTRTGNEQFF
TRBJ2-5 TRBV5-1 CASKGGVALETQYF
TRBJ2-5 TRBV6-1 CASSDPEIHGTQYF
TRBJ2-7 TRBV14 CASSQFYTGTEGYEQYF
TRBJ2-4 TRBV20-1 CSARPRGLAGFYPYF
TRBJ2-5 TRBV28 CASWRGGLETQYF
TRBJ1-6 TRBV7-6 CASSSKGSRNVYNSPLHF
TRBJ2-3 TRBV4-2 CASSQEETGSTDTQYF
TRBJ2-7 TRBV4-3 CASSQDAIVGSYEQYF
TRBJ2-7 TRBV3-1 CASSQRGTGISYEQYF
TRBJ2-1 TRBV4-3 CASSQVPGGWNEQFF
TRBJ2-5 TRBV27 CASSPPGHKTQYF
TRBJ2-6 TRBV7-2 CASSQPGRKRTSGANVLTF
TRBJ1-2 TRBV9 CASSVALQGAYGYTF
TRBJ2-3 TRBV4-3 CASSQWHSSADTQYF
TRBJ2-1 TRBV5-6 CASSHTGTGSPEQFF
TRBJ1-2 TRBV5-6 CASSLLYTRGYGYTF
NA TRBV20-1 CSANGQGWVYEQYF
TRBJ2-4 TRBV28 CASRTTGQGAVKNIQYF
TRBJ2-7 TRBV20-1 CSAEGAGGSHEQYF
TRBJ2-5 TRBV6-5 CASSYGGGRQETQYF
NA TRBV2 CAGSELGVHEQYF
TRBJ1-2 TRBV15 CATSSGTGGGYTF
TRBJ2-5 TRBV5-6 CASSLAIARYQETQYF
TRBJ2-7 TRBV7-2 CASSPRTSGGSVAQYF
TRBJ1-4 TRBV7-9 CASSLKSHPRGEKLFF